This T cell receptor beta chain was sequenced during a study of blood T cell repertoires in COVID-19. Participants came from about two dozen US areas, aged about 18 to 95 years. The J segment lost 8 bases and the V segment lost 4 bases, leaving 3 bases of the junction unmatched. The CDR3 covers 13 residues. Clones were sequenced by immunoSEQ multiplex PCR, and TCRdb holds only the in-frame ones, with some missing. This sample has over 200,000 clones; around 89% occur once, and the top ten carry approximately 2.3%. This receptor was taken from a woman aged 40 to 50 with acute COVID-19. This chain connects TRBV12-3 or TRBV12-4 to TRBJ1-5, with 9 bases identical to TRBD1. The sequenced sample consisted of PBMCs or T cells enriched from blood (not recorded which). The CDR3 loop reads CASSSGQGKPQHF. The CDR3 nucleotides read TGTGCCAGCAGTTCGGGACAGGGAAAGCCCCAGCATTTT.